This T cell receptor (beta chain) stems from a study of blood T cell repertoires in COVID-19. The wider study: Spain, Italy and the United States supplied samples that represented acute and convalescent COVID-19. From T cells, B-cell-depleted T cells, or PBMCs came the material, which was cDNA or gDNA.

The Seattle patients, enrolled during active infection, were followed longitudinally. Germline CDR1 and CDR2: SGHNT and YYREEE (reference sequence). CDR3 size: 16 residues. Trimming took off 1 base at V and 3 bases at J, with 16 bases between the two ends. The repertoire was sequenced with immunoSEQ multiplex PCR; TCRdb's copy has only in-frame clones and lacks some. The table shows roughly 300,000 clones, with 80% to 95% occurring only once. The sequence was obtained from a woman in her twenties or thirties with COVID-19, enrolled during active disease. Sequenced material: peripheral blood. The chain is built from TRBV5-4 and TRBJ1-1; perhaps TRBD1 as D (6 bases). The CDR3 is CASSLYGRGTDTEAFF. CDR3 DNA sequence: TGTGCCAGCAGCTTGTACGGCAGGGGAACGGACACTGAAGCTTTCTTT.